This TCR beta chain originates from a study of T cell responses to AZD1222 COVID-19 vaccine. Germline CDR1 and CDR2: LNHDA and SQIVND (reference sequence). The J segment lost 7 bases and the V segment lost 6 bases, leaving 9 bases of the junction unmatched. This CDR3 contains 14 residues. Profiling relied on immunoSEQ multiplex PCR, and the TCRdb table lists in-frame clones only, not all of them. The sample comprises more than 150,000 clones, 92% of which are singletons, and 1.3% rests with the top ten. The sequence was collected from an adult who received the AZD1222 COVID-19 vaccine. The material sequenced was peripheral blood, taken 28 days after the second AZD1222 dose. The rearrangement uses TRBV19 and TRBJ1-2, with 9 nucleotides matching TRBD1. This CDR3 is CASRATGGIGGYTF. DNA of the CDR3: TGTGCCAGTAGAGCCACAGGGGGCATAGGTGGCTACACCTTC.